The rows below give T cell receptor beta chains drawn from one sample of a study of blood T cell repertoires in COVID-19. TCRdb's table, derived via immunoSEQ multiplex PCR, lists solely in-frame clones and lacks some. The sample lists just over 300,000 clones; about nine tenths were seen once. The sample was PBMCs or T cells enriched from blood (not recorded which). These receptors were collected from a man in his thirties or forties who had recovered from COVID-19. CDR3s include the opening cysteine and the closing phenylalanine or tryptophan. Each record gives: V gene, D gene, clone size, J gene, CDR3 protein, CDR3 DNA. The D gene is left open where the match is weak. A row's size may be missing; if present it is once, few, many or a size class.

TRBV5-1,-,-,TRBJ2-7,CASSLGGFGALGEQYF,TGCGCCAGCAGCTTGGGTGGCTTTGGGGCTCTGGGGGAGCAGTACTTC
TRBV28,TRBD1,once,TRBJ1-6,CASSRDGTANSPLHF,TGTGCCAGCAGTCGCGACGGGACAGCCAATTCACCCCTCCACTTT
TRBV27,TRBD1,-,TRBJ1-5,CASTPDRLYSNQPQHF,TGTGCCAGCACCCCGGACAGGCTTTATAGCAATCAGCCCCAGCATTTT
TRBV30,TRBD1,-,TRBJ2-7,CAWRWDREGEQYF,TGTGCCTGGAGGTGGGACAGGGAAGGCGAGCAGTACTTC
TRBV11-3,-,-,TRBJ2-5,CASSGAEETQYF,TGTGCCAGCTCAGGGGCGGAAGAGACCCAGTACTTC
TRBV28,TRBD2,-,TRBJ2-1,CASSSPYSGGKYNEQFF,TGTGCCAGCAGTTCCCCGTATAGCGGGGGCAAATACAATGAGCAGTTCTTC
TRBV7-9,-,-,TRBJ2-6,CASSLPGANVLTF,TGTGCCAGCAGCTTACCGGGGGCCAACGTCCTGACTTTC
TRBV28,TRBD1,-,TRBJ1-1,CASSPGTGVSNTEAFF,TGTGCCAGCAGTCCCGGGACAGGGGTCTCGAACACTGAAGCTTTCTTT
TRBV27,TRBD2,-,TRBJ2-5,CASSSHAGSGGKETQYF,TGTGCCAGCAGTTCGCACGCCGGTAGCGGGGGGAAAGAGACCCAGTACTTC
TRBV29-1,-,-,TRBJ1-2,CSAAHAGYGYTF,TGCAGCGCCGCACATGCAGGGTATGGCTACACCTTC
TRBV4-1,-,-,TRBJ2-1,CASSQWAGRSYNEQFF,TGCGCCAGCAGCCAATGGGCAGGGAGGTCCTACAATGAGCAGTTCTTC
TRBV10-2,TRBD2,-,TRBJ2-1,CASRELARRTYNEQFF,TGCGCCAGCAGGGAACTAGCGAGAAGAACCTACAATGAGCAGTTCTTC
TRBV7-9,TRBD2,once,TRBJ2-6,CASSPGGARGANVLTF,TGTGCCAGCAGCCCCGGGGGGGCGCGGGGGGCCAACGTCCTGACTTTC
TRBV4-1,TRBD2,-,TRBJ2-7,CASRLAGGTYEQYF,TGCGCCAGCCGCCTAGCGGGCGGCACCTACGAGCAGTACTTC
TRBV27,-,-,TRBJ1-2,CASSLRDTSGYTF,TGTGCCAGCAGTTTAAGGGACACTTCTGGCTACACCTTC
TRBV5-6,-,-,TRBJ1-2,CASSLLTGIYGYTF,TGTGCCAGCAGCTTGTTAACAGGGATCTATGGCTACACCTTC
TRBV5-5,-,once,TRBJ1-2,CASSLAGWADTF,TGTGCCAGCAGCTTGGCTGGGTGGGCCGACACCTTC
TRBV28,-,-,TRBJ1-1,CASSLNRVHMNTEAFF,TGTGCCAGCAGTTTAAACAGGGTGCACATGAACACTGAAGCTTTCTTT
TRBV30,TRBD2,-,TRBJ2-1,CAWSTSGRQQFF,TGTGCCTGGAGTACTAGCGGGCGGCAACAGTTCTTC
TRBV6-5,-,-,TRBJ1-1,CASRLIANTEAFF,TGTGCCAGCAGATTGATAGCAAACACTGAAGCTTTCTTT
TRBV7-8,-,once,TRBJ2-4,CASSLVVSLAKNIQYF,TGTGCCAGCAGCTTAGTCGTTTCTCTAGCCAAAAACATTCAGTACTTC